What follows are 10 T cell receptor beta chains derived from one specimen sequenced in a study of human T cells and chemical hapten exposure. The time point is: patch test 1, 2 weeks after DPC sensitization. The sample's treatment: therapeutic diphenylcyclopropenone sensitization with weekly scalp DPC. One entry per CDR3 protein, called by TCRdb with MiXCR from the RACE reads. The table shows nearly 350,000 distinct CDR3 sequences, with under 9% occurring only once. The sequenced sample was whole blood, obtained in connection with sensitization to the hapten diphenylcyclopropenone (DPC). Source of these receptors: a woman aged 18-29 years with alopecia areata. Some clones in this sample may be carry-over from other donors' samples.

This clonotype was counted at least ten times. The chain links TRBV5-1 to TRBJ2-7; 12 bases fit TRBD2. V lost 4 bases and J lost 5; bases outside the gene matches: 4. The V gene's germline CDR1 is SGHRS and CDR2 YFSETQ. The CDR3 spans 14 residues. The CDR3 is CASSLGLAGHEQYF. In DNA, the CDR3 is TGCGCCAGCAGCCTAGGACTAGCGGGGCACGAGCAGTACTTC.

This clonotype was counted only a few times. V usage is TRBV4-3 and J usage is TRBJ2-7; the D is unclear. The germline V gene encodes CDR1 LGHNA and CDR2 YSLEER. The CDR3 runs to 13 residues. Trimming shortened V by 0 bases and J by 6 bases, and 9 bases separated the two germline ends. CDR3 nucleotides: TGCGCCAGCAGCCAAGAACCGGCACGCGAGCAGTACTTC. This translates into CASSQEPAREQYF.

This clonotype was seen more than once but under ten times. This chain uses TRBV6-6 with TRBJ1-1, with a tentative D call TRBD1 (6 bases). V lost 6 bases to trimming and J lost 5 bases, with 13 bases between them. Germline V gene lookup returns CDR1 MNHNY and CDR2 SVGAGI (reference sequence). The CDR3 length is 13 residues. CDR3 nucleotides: TGTGCCAGCAGCCTAACAGGGATTACTGAAGCTTTCTTT. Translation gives CASSLTGITEAFF.

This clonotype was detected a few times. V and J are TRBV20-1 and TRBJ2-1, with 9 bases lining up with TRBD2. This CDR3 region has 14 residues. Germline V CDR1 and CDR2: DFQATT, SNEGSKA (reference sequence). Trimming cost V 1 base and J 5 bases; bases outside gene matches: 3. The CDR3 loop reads CSARVAGGDNEQFF. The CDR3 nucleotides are TGCAGTGCTAGAGTGGCGGGGGGGGACAATGAGCAGTTCTTC.

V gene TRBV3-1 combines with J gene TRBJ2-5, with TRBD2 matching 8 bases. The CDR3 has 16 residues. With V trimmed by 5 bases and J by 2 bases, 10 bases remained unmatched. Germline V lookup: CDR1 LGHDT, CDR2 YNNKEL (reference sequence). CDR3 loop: CASSSFSGVLQETQYF. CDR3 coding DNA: TGTGCCAGCAGCTCGTTTAGCGGGGTGCTACAAGAGACCCAGTACTTC.

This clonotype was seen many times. The CDR3 region is CASSQLKDKAFF. The DNA for the CDR3 is TGTGCCAGCAGCCAACTAAAGGACAAAGCTTTCTTT. V gene TRBV14 combines with J gene TRBJ1-1; D may be TRBD1 (5 bases). The V gene lost 2 bases and the J gene lost 9 bases, with 10 bases spanning the gap. This CDR3 spans 12 amino acids. Germline CDR1 SGHDN, CDR2 FVKESK.

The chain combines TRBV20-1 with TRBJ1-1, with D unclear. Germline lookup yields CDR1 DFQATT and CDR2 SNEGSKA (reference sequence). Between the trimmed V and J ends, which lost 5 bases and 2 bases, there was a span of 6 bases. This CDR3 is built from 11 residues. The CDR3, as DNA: TGCAGTGCTCCGGTAAACACTGAAGCTTTCTTT. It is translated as CSAPVNTEAFF.

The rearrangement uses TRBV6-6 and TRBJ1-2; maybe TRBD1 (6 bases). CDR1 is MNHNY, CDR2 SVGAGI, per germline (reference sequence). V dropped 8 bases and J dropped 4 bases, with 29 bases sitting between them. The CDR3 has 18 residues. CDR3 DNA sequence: TGTGCCAGCGGGCGGACGGAGGCCGGGGGCAGGAATCTCTATGGCTACACCTTC. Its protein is CASGRTEAGGRNLYGYTF.

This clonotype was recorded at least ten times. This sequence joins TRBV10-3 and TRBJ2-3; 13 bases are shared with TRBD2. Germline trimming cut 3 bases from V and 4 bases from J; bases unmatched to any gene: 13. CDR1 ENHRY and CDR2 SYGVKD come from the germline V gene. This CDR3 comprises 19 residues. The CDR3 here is CAISDRGLAGAPYPDTQYF. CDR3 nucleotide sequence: TGTGCCATCAGTGACCGAGGACTAGCGGGGGCGCCTTATCCAGATACGCAGTATTTT.

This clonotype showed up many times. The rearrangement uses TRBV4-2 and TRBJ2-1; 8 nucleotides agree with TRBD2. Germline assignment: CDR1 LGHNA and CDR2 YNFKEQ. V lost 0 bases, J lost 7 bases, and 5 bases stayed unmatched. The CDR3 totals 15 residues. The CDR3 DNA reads TGTGCCAGCAGCCAAGACGGGGGGGTTGATAATGAGCAGTTCTTC. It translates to CASSQDGGVDNEQFF.